This note documents a single T cell receptor beta chain sequence. What it recognizes is unknown. Time point given: pre-sensitization, week 0. Treatment of the sample: therapeutic diphenylcyclopropenone sensitization with weekly scalp DPC. This record belongs to a study of human T cells and chemical hapten exposure. Study-wide background: Small pooled library volume differences mainly caused per-sample TCR yield variation.

Regarding the study as a whole: The study found that DPC sensitization did not change TCRs above 1 in 1000 frequency.

The ends were cut back, 6 bases at V and 8 bases at J, with 17 bases in the middle. The CDR3 runs to 14 residues. Germline CDR1 reads DFQATT; CDR2 reads SNEGSKA (reference sequence). Each CDR3 protein gets one entry after TCRdb re-called the RACE reads with MiXCR. Found here are some 200,000 distinct CDR3 sequences, 25% to 30% of them singletons; the top ten hold 2.5% to 3.5%. The sequence derives from a woman aged 25-40 years with alopecia areata. Some clones in this sample may be carry-over from other donors' samples. The chain recombines TRBV20-1 with TRBJ1-6; weak D call: TRBD1 (5 bases). The sequencing here drew on whole blood, taken in connection with sensitization to the hapten diphenylcyclopropenone (DPC). The CDR3: CSAPWGVADSPLHF. The CDR3 DNA follows: TGCAGTGCACCGTGGGGGGTCGCGGATTCACCCCTCCACTTT.